The sequence of this T cell receptor (beta chain) was determined in a study of blood T cells in healthy people across ages. In the study overall: Per two T cells, about one barcoded beta molecule was captured through template switching.

Looked up from germline, CDR1 is SNHLY and CDR2 is FYNNEI. This CDR3 is built from 11 residues. V dropped 8 bases and J dropped 3 bases, with 8 bases sitting between them. Study-level points and caveats: Age brought a roughly linear fall in TCR beta diversity measured per million T cells.

This clonotype was seen many times. Its antigen is not known. Together with a sample-barcoded 5' primer, a J-beta primer mix was included in a second PCR lasting roughly 6 to 12 cycles. TCRdb redid the calling of the 5' RACE reads with MiXCR, one entry per CDR3 protein. Counted here are hundreds of thousands of distinct CDR3 sequences, about 32% occurring once; the ten biggest clones make up 15%. Sequencing used blood. The chain couples TRBV2 to TRBJ2-7, with D maybe TRBD1 (5 bases). This TCR derives from a woman aged 80 or older in good health. The CDR3: CASQGIYEQYF. As DNA, the CDR3 is TGTGCCAGCCAGGGAATCTACGAGCAGTACTTC.